This is a list of T cell receptor beta chains from one sample in a study of CD8 T cells in ankylosing spondylitis. TCRdb called the 5' RACE reads again in MiXCR, with one record for every CDR3 protein. The sample consists of around 440,000 distinct CDR3 sequences, over 15% of them appearing once. The specimen sequenced was blood, either unsorted or a sorted T cell fraction (not recorded which). These receptors were obtained from a male donor with ankylosing spondylitis. Both conserved end residues are part of each CDR3. D genes are given only for firm matches. Clone size is given for some rows only: seen once, a few or many times, or a class if the clone is expanded.

V,size,J,D,CDR3,DNA
TRBV6-2/TRBV6-3,many,TRBJ2-7,.,CASSYSPSAFEQYF,TGTGCCAGCAGTTACTCGCCTAGCGCGTTCGAGCAGTACTTC
TRBV12-3/TRBV12-4,few,TRBJ1-3,.,CASSYDRYSGNTIYF,TGTGCCAGCAGTTATGACCGCTACTCTGGAAACACCATATATTTT
TRBV7-3,.,TRBJ2-1,TRBD2,CASSLRGGGTNEQFF,TGTGCCAGCAGCTTAAGGGGGGGTGGGACTAATGAGCAGTTCTTC
TRBV5-1,few,TRBJ1-1,TRBD1,CASSLVSGTGPTEAFF,TGCGCCAGCAGCTTGGTAAGTGGGACAGGGCCCACTGAAGCTTTCTTT
TRBV5-1,many,TRBJ2-7,.,CASSLLGTSSYEQYF,TGCGCCAGCAGCTTGCTCGGGACCAGCTCCTACGAGCAGTACTTC
TRBV6-6,.,TRBJ1-1,.,CASTTGRAEAFF,TGTGCCAGCACTACAGGGAGGGCTGAAGCTTTCTTT
TRBV6-5,many,TRBJ1-1,TRBD1,CASSYSTGTTEAFF,TGTGCCAGCAGTTACTCGACAGGGACCACTGAAGCTTTCTTT
TRBV7-2,few,TRBJ2-7,TRBD1,CASSLFLTRDRINEQYF,TGTGCCAGCAGCTTATTCCTAACCCGGGACAGAATCAACGAGCAGTACTTC
TRBV7-9,few,TRBJ1-1,TRBD1,CASSSLDRGSTEAFF,TGTGCCAGCAGCTCACTAGACAGGGGGAGTACTGAAGCTTTCTTT
TRBV4-3,.,TRBJ2-1,TRBD2,CASSQGGSRRDEQFF,TGCGCCAGCAGCCAAGGCGGGAGTCGGCGCGATGAGCAGTTCTTC
TRBV11-3,few,TRBJ1-2,TRBD1,CASSWDSTYGYTF,TGTGCCAGCAGCTGGGACAGCACCTATGGCTACACCTTC
TRBV5-1,.,TRBJ1-6,.,CASSRTKGSYNSPLHF,TGCGCCAGCAGCAGGACAAAGGGGTCCTATAATTCACCCCTCCACTTT
TRBV12-3/TRBV12-4,few,TRBJ1-1,.,CASSSERPVANTEASF,TGTGCCAGCAGTTCAGAAAGGCCCGTCGCGAACACTGAAGCTTCCTTT
TRBV7-3,few,TRBJ2-1,.,CASSPRTVSYNEQFF,TGTGCCAGCAGTCCGAGGACTGTATCCTACAATGAGCAGTTCTTC
TRBV5-1,many,TRBJ2-3,.,CASSRQTSTDTQYF,TGCGCCAGCAGTCGACAGACTAGCACAGATACGCAGTATTTT
TRBV6-5,.,TRBJ2-7,TRBD2,CASSYSGSGSYEQYF,TGTGCCAGCAGTTATTCTGGTAGCGGGAGCTACGAGCAGTACTTC
TRBV5-6,many,TRBJ2-1,TRBD2,CASSLLAGVNEQFF,TGTGCCAGCAGCTTGCTAGCGGGAGTAAATGAGCAGTTCTTC
TRBV20-1,few,TRBJ2-7,.,CSARQGSAEQYF,TGCAGTGCTAGGCAGGGGAGCGCCGAGCAGTACTTC